The clone carrying this T cell receptor beta chain was seen only a few times. Original methodology: Reference gene primer amplification yielded estimated nucleated cell counts. Profiling relied on immunoSEQ multiplex PCR, and the TCRdb table lists in-frame clones only, not all of them. The DNA was the basis for D and trimming; V, J and clone size are from that table. The sample consists of 200,000 to 250,000 clones, roughly 85% of them appearing once. The data originate from a study of blood T cell repertoires in COVID-19. Study at large: Sites across the United States, Italy and Spain contributed samples from acute and convalescent COVID-19. Sources were T cells, B-cell-depleted T cells, or PBMCs; the material itself was cDNA or gDNA.

This clonotype was sampled from an elderly woman with acute or convalescent COVID-19. Sequencing was performed on peripheral blood.

CDR3 loop: CASSPRDRVNTEAFF. As DNA, the CDR3 is TGTGCCAGCAGCCCCCGGGACAGGGTGAACACTGAAGCTTTCTTT. The chain employs TRBV11-3 and TRBJ1-1, with 9 nucleotides matching TRBD1. J gave up 0 bases and V 5 bases, and 4 bases lay outside the gene matches. Germline assignment: CDR1 SGHNT and CDR2 YENEEA. The CDR3 extends over 15 amino acids.